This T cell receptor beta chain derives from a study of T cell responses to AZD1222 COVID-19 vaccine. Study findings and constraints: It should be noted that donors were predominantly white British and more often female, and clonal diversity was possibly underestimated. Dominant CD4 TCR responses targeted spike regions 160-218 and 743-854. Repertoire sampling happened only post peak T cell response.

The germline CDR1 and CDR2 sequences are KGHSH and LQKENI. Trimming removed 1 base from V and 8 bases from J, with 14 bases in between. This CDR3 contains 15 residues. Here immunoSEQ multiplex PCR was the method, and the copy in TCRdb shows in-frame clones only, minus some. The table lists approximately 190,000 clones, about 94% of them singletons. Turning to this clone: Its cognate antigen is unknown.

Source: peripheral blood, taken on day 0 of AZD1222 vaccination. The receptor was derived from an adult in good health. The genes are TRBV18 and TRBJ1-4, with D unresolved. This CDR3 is CASSPREPRGEKLFF. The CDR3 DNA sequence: TGTGCCAGCTCACCACGTGAGCCCAGAGGGGAAAAACTGTTTTTT.